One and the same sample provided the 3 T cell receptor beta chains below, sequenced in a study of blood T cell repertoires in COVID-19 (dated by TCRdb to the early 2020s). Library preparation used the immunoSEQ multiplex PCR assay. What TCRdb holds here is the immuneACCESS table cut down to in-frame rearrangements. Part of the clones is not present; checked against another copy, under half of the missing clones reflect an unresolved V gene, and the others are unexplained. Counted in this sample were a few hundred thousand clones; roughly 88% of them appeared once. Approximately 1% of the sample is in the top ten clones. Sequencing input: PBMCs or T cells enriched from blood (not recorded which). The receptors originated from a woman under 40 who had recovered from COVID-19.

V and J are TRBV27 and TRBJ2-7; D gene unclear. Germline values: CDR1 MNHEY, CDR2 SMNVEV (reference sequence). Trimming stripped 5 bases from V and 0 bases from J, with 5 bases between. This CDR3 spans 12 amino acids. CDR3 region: CASSTDSYEQYF. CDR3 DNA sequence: TGTGCCAGCAGTACAGACTCCTACGAGCAGTACTTC.

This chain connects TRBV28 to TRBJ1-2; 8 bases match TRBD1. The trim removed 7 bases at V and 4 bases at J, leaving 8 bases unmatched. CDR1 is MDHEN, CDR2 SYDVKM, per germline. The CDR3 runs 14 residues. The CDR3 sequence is CASTTLGQGYGYTF. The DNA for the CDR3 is TGTGCCAGCACAACGCTAGGACAGGGCTATGGCTACACCTTC.

The CDR3 loop reads CASSQDRGWDEQFF. In DNA form, the CDR3 reads TGTGCCAGCAGCCAAGATCGGGGATGGGATGAGCAGTTCTTC. The chain has TRBV3-1 (or the pseudogene TRBV3-2) and TRBJ2-1; TRBD2 is a possible D gene (5 bases). V was clipped by 0 bases and J by 8 bases, with 11 bases between them. Per the germline V gene, CDR1 is LGHDT and CDR2 is YNNKEL (reference sequence). The CDR3 has 14 residues.